This TCR beta chain was retrieved from a study of read filtering for tumor transcriptome and immune sequencing. Turning to the study itself: DNase treatment preceded whole-transcriptome library preparation. Per sample, TCR-region reads ranged about 4 to 11 million by IR-seq, roughly 75 to 1273 by RNA-seq.

Study-level results: RNA-seq captured clonotypes less deeply and reliably than IR-seq.

Germline values: CDR1 SGHVS, CDR2 FQNEAQ. This CDR3 contains 17 residues. V lost 1 base, J lost 4 bases, and 19 bases lay in between. Molecular barcoded adaptors covering alpha/delta and beta/gamma chains were used on 400 ng RNA. TCRdb recomputed calls from the reads with MiXCR, one row per CDR3 protein. The sample holds roughly 56,000 distinct CDR3 sequences, nearly 20% seen once. Comments on this clonotype: Its antigen is unknown.

Material for sequencing was a population of CD138-negative cells sorted from bone marrow. The rearrangement joins TRBV7-8 to TRBJ1-2; TRBD1 might be the D (5 bases). The clonotype comes from a donor at least 40 years old with multiple myeloma. The CDR3 protein is CASSLGDRGRAGYGYTF. The CDR3, as DNA: TGTGCCAGCAGCTTAGGAGATCGGGGCAGGGCAGGCTATGGCTACACCTTC.